These 21 T cell receptor beta chains were sequenced from one sample in a study of T cell repertoires in cytomegalovirus infection. TCRdb redid the calling of the reads with MiXCR, one entry per CDR3 protein. The data show around 530,000 distinct CDR3 sequences, about 15% seen once. Sequenced material: CD8+ T cells from PBMCs. These receptors originate from a human donor in good health (CMV status not recorded). Some clones in this sample may be carry-over from other donors' samples.

The chain employs TRBV4-1 and TRBJ2-1; the match to TRBD2 covers 9 bases. This CDR3 comprises 18 residues. Germline trimming cut 4 bases from V and 10 bases from J; bases unmatched to any gene: 20. Germline V CDR1 and CDR2: MGHRA, YSYEKL. CDR3 region: CASSLFSGRPPRGWEQFF. DNA of the CDR3: TGCGCCAGCAGCCTCTTTAGCGGGAGACCTCCTAGAGGATGGGAGCAGTTCTTC.

The V and J genes are TRBV28 and TRBJ1-2; D call uncertain. The CDR3 is made up of 18 amino acids. Trimming took 7 bases from V and 4 from J, leaving 28 bases between them. From germline, CDR1 is MDHEN and CDR2 SYDVKM. CDR3 DNA: TGTGCCAGCACACCCAACTCGGGCTTTCCCCTTCTCCCCTATGGCTACACCTTC. Its protein product is CASTPNSGFPLLPYGYTF.

This clonotype was recorded a few times. The rearrangement uses TRBV11-1 and TRBJ1-1; TRBD1 might be the D (5 bases). CDR3 size: 15 residues. Trimming left V 2 bases short and J 0 bases short, with 10 bases between. The V gene's germline CDR1 is SGHAT and CDR2 FQDESV (reference sequence). Here the CDR3 DNA reads TGTGCCAGCAGCTTAATGGGGGAGGTGAACACTGAAGCTTTCTTT. It translates to CASSLMGEVNTEAFF.

This clonotype was counted ten times or more. CDR3 protein: CASRLDAELFF. The CDR3, as DNA: TGTGCCAGCAGACTAGATGCGGAGCTGTTTTTT. This rearrangement joins TRBV27 to TRBJ2-2, with a weak D call TRBD2 (5 bases). The ends were cut back, 6 bases at V and 10 bases at J, with 9 bases in the middle. Germline loops: CDR1 MNHEY, CDR2 SMNVEV (reference sequence). CDR3 length: 11 residues.

With respect to this clonotype: This clone may be a read error of a much larger clone one base away. The rearrangement uses TRBV11-2 and TRBJ1-4; D is ambiguous. V gave up 5 bases and J gave up 6 bases, with 10 bases separating them. This CDR3 has 13 residues. Per germline, CDR1 SGHAT and CDR2 FQNNGV. CDR3 DNA sequence: TGTGCCAGCAGCCGACCTAGTGATGAAAAACTGTTTTTT. As protein: CASSRPSDEKLFF.

The rearrangement joins TRBV14 to TRBJ2-2, with a tentative D call TRBD1 (5 bases). V was pared by 0 bases and J by 0 bases, with 17 bases between. The CDR3 is made up of 19 amino acids. CDR1 is SGHDN, CDR2 FVKESK, per germline. The CDR3 bases are TGTGCCAGCAGCCAAGAATTTCTCACAGGCTACGCGAACACCGGGGAGCTGTTTTTT. Amino acids: CASSQEFLTGYANTGELFF.

J is TRBJ1-3 and V is TRBV28; possible D gene TRBD1, 6 bases. The CDR3 runs to 15 residues. Germline values: CDR1 MDHEN, CDR2 SYDVKM. V was cut by 5 bases and J by 2 bases, with 13 bases left in between. The CDR3 sequence is CASSPSTGAGNTIYF. The CDR3 nucleotides read TGTGCCAGCAGTCCCTCGACAGGAGCTGGAAACACCATATATTTT.

This clonotype was observed a few times. This chain links TRBV20-1 with TRBJ2-7; D is uncertain. Trimming shortened V by 0 bases and J by 0 bases, and 6 bases separated the two germline ends. This CDR3 region has 13 residues. Germline V lookup: CDR1 DFQATT, CDR2 SNEGSKA (reference sequence). CDR3 DNA sequence: TGCAGTGCTAGAGAGGCATACTCCTACGAGCAGTACTTC. Protein sequence: CSAREAYSYEQYF.

The chain combines TRBV11-3 with TRBJ2-1, with D possibly matching TRBD2 (5 bases). The germline V and J ends were trimmed by 5 bases and 8 bases, with 10 bases remaining between them. Germline lookup yields CDR1 SGHNT and CDR2 YENEEA. The CDR3 has 12 amino acids. In DNA, the CDR3 is TGTGCCAGCAGCAGAGGGAACGATGAGCAGTTCTTC. Protein: CASSRGNDEQFF.

This clonotype has a count of ten or more. The chain carries TRBV19 and TRBJ1-1; 7 bases map to TRBD1. Trimming took 3 bases from V and 4 from J; bases not matched to a gene: 8. The germline gives CDR1 LNHDA, CDR2 SQIVND (reference sequence). CDR3 length: 15 residues. The CDR3 DNA is TGTGCCAGTAGTATGCCCCGGACAGGCAGCACTGAAGCTTTCTTT. It encodes CASSMPRTGSTEAFF. The variable domain in full, with the rest retrieved from reference TRBV19 and TRBJ1-1, is DGGITQSPKYLFRKEGQNVTLSCEQNLNHDAMYWYRQDPGQGLRLIYYSQIVNDFQKGDIAEGYSVSREKKESFPLTVTSAQKNPTAFYLCASSMPRTGSTEAFFGQGTRLTVV.

In its sample, this clonotype was seen many times. The V gene is TRBV7-9, the J gene TRBJ2-5; no clear D gene. This CDR3 has 14 amino acids. V was trimmed by 4 bases and J by 7 bases, leaving 16 bases between them. Germline-derived CDR1 and CDR2 are SEHNR and FQNEAQ (reference sequence). CDR3 sequence reads: CASSSKNTDGTQYF. The DNA of the CDR3 is TGTGCCAGCAGCTCAAAGAACACGGATGGGACCCAGTACTTC. Full variable domain (remainder filled in from reference TRBV7-9 and TRBJ2-5): DTGVSQNPRHKITKRGQNVTFRCDPISEHNRLYWYRQTLGQGPEFLTYFQNEAQLEKSRLLSDRFSAERPKGSFSTLEIQRTEQGDSAMYLCASSSKNTDGTQYFGPGTRLLVL.

The table lists this clonotype with many counts. The rearrangement uses TRBV11-2 and TRBJ2-1, with D perhaps TRBD2 (7 bases). This CDR3 is 16 amino acids long. V was clipped by 11 bases and J by 2 bases, with 22 bases between them. CDR1 and CDR2 (germline): SGHAT, FQNNGV. The CDR3 sequence is CASGLGGLATYNEQFF. CDR3 bases: TGTGCCTCCGGCCTGGGGGGGCTAGCGACCTACAATGAGCAGTTCTTC.

This clonotype appeared once. The CDR3 DNA reads TGTGCCAGCAGCGACCCGGGGGCCCCTGGCGACGAGCAGTACTTC. Protein sequence: CASSDPGAPGDEQYF. This rearrangement joins TRBV7-8 to TRBJ2-7; D is possibly TRBD1 or TRBD2 (6 bases each). The germline V gene has CDR1 SGHVS and CDR2 FQNEAQ. Trimming stripped 5 bases from V and 5 bases from J, with 19 bases between. The CDR3 sequence is 15 residues long.

Concerning this clonotype: A much bigger clone sits one base away, suggesting this may be a read error. V usage is TRBV6-5 and J usage is TRBJ2-1; TRBD1 matches 10 bases. The end of the DNA aligns better with TRBJ2-7, so the J call may be wrong. The CDR3 sequence is 18 residues long. Looked up from germline, CDR1 is MNHEY and CDR2 is SVGAGI. CDR3 sequence: CASSNFNPGTGAYNEQYF. The CDR3 coding sequence is TGTGCCAGCAGTAATTTCAATCCCGGGACAGGGGCCTACAATGAGCAGTACTTC.

The V and J genes are TRBV3-1 and TRBJ2-5; D unresolved. Germline V gives CDR1 LGHDT, CDR2 YNNKEL (reference sequence). Trimming pared 4 bases from V and 0 bases from J, leaving 9 bases between. The CDR3 runs to 14 residues. Here the CDR3 DNA reads TGTGCCAGCAGCCCCCGACGGAACCAAGAGACCCAGTACTTC. Protein product: CASSPRRNQETQYF.

Many counts were recorded for this clonotype. This rearrangement joins TRBV5-4 to TRBJ2-3, with no clear D. Trimming took off 0 bases at V and 0 bases at J, with 14 bases between the two ends. Per the germline V gene, CDR1 is SGHNT and CDR2 is YYREEE (reference sequence). This CDR3 is built from 17 residues. The CDR3 DNA sequence: TGTGCCAGCAGCTTGGCCACTTCGAAGCCTAGCACAGATACGCAGTATTTT. Translating it yields CASSLATSKPSTDTQYF.

There are many counts of this clonotype. The chain has TRBV9 and TRBJ1-4; D might be TRBD1 (5 bases). The CDR3 has 14 amino acids. V was shortened by 5 bases and J by 0 bases, with 8 bases between the two germline ends. Germline V CDR1 and CDR2: SGDLS, YYNGEE. In DNA, the CDR3 is TGTGCCAGCAGTGGGGGTGCAACTAATGAAAAACTGTTTTTT. It codes for CASSGGATNEKLFF. Full variable domain (remainder filled in from reference TRBV9 and TRBJ1-4): DSGVTQTPKHLITATGQRVTLRCSPRSGDLSVYWYQQSLDQGLQFLIQYYNGEERAKGNILERFSAQQFPDLHSELNLSSLELGDSALYFCASSGGATNEKLFFGSGTQLSVL.

This clonotype was observed a handful of times. The chain carries TRBV11-2 and TRBJ2-1; D is perhaps TRBD2 (7 bases). The CDR3 covers 14 residues. From germline, CDR1 is SGHAT and CDR2 FQNNGV. Between the trimmed V and J ends, which lost 5 bases and 7 bases, there was a span of 15 bases. The CDR3 region has the DNA TGTGCCAGCAGCATCGGGGGGCCCGGTAATGAGCAGTTCTTC. It codes for CASSIGGPGNEQFF.

This clonotype was observed a handful of times. The rearrangement uses TRBV12-3 or TRBV12-4 and TRBJ1-1, with TRBD1 as a possible D gene (6 bases). The ends were cut back, 2 bases at V and 2 bases at J, with 18 bases in the middle. This CDR3 comprises 17 residues. The CDR3 nucleotides read TGTGCCAGCAGTTTAAGCGGGTCAGGGGACTTTAACACTGAAGCTTTCTTT. This sequence encodes CASSLSGSGDFNTEAFF.

This clonotype was counted at least ten times. The chain has TRBV7-2 and TRBJ1-5; D not resolved. V gave up 3 bases and J gave up 2 bases, with 5 bases separating them. The length of the CDR3 is 13 residues. Germline V gene lookup returns CDR1 SGHTA and CDR2 FQGNSA. The CDR3 DNA reads as TGTGCCAGCAGCTTCCCGGGCAATCAGCCCCAGCATTTT. Residues: CASSFPGNQPQHF.

In regard to this clonotype: Here the CDR3 omits its conserved ending phenylalanine or tryptophan, so a read error is the likely source. No DNA is shown, since the ends of the CDR3 on it are uncertain; the CDR3 is the one TCRdb lists. The chain employs TRBV6-6 and TRBJ2-1; the table's D call of TRBD2 was not tested on the DNA. Germline V gives CDR1 MNHNY, CDR2 SVGAGI (reference sequence). Counting both end residues, the CDR3 totals 17 amino acids. The CDR3 here is CARIPPGGTSGLNEQLL.